Detailed here is one T cell receptor (beta chain). Assay: immunoSEQ multiplex PCR; the TCRdb copy retains only in-frame clones and omits some. The data contain over 200,000 clones, approximately 85% of them seen just once; the ten biggest clones take up approximately 0.8%. This record belongs to a study of blood T cell repertoires in COVID-19. Study as a whole: Italy, Spain and the United States were the sources of the convalescent and acute COVID-19 samples.

The V segment lost 0 bases and the J segment 2 bases; nucleotides outside the gene matches: 0. The CDR3 sequence is 15 residues long. CDR1 and CDR2 from the germline V gene are SEHNR and FQNEAQ (reference sequence). The rearrangement uses TRBV7-9 and TRBJ2-1; 8 positions agree with TRBD2. The receptor comes from a woman aged 25 to 39 with acute or convalescent COVID-19. The material sequenced was peripheral blood. The CDR3 region has the DNA TGTGCCAGCAGCTTAGCGGGACTAGCCTACAATGAGCAGTTCTTC. Amino acids: CASSLAGLAYNEQFF.